These 10 T cell receptor beta chains originate from one sample sequenced in a study of OX40 agonist ivuxolimab in advanced cancers. Library creation used the immunoSEQ multiplex PCR assay. TCRdb's version of the immuneACCESS table is confined to in-frame rearrangements and falls short of the full clone set. An unresolved V gene accounts for under half of the shortfall where checked; the remainder is of unknown origin. The sample table records under 14,000 clones; 75% to 80% of these occur just once. Together, the top ten hold roughly a third of the sample. This specimen was CD4+ or CD8+ T cells sorted from blood, taken in a trial of the OX40 agonist ivuxolimab. Receptors were obtained from an adult with an advanced solid tumor such as melanoma, head and neck, liver or kidney cancer.

The rearrangement links TRBV11-2 to TRBJ2-6; no definite D call. Germline V lookup: CDR1 SGHAT, CDR2 FQNNGV. Trimming left V 1 base short and J 3 bases short, with 1 base between. This CDR3 spans 13 amino acids. The CDR3 DNA is TGTGCCAGCAGCTTAGTTGGGGCCAACGTCCTGACTTTC. Its translation is CASSLVGANVLTF.

The chain carries TRBV2 and TRBJ1-2; no definite D call. V lost 1 base and J lost 5, with 14 bases in between. Germline V gene sequence: CDR1 SNHLY, CDR2 FYNNEI. CDR3 length: 15 amino acids. CDR3 nucleotides: TGTGCCAGCAGTGAAGTGGAGGAGGCGGTGTATGGCTACACCTTC. This gives the protein CASSEVEEAVYGYTF.

The CDR3 is CASSIDSRGGLLNTEAFF. The CDR3 bases are TGTGCCAGTAGTATAGACTCCCGAGGGGGGCTTTTGAACACTGAAGCTTTCTTT. The chain employs TRBV19 and TRBJ1-1; D perhaps matches TRBD1 (6 bases). Trimming pared 0 bases from V and 0 bases from J, leaving 17 bases between. The CDR3 has 18 residues. Germline values: CDR1 LNHDA, CDR2 SQIVND (reference sequence).

This clone was picked up one time. The V and J genes are TRBV28 and TRBJ1-5, with unresolved D. Per germline, CDR1 MDHEN and CDR2 SYDVKM. CDR3 length equals 13 residues. The V gene lost 1 base and the J gene lost 5 bases, with 6 bases spanning the gap. CDR3 protein: CASSLSRDQPQHF. CDR3 coding DNA: TGTGCCAGCAGTTTATCTAGGGATCAGCCCCAGCATTTT.

The chain employs TRBV27 and TRBJ2-7; either TRBD1 or TRBD2 may fit D (5 bases each). The CDR3 is made up of 16 amino acids. Germline V gives CDR1 MNHEY, CDR2 SMNVEV (reference sequence). V lost 5 bases and J lost 2, with 19 bases in between. DNA for the CDR3: TGTGCCAGCAGTACAAATCTGGCAGGGAGAGCCTACGAGCAGTACTTC. This sequence encodes CASSTNLAGRAYEQYF.

The V and J genes are TRBV6-1 and TRBJ1-5; unclear D gene. Trimming pared 0 bases from V and 0 bases from J, leaving 12 bases between. CDR3 length: 17 amino acids. Germline V gene data show CDR1 as MNHNS and CDR2 as SASEGT. The CDR3 loop is CASSEARGVSSNQPQHF. The DNA of the CDR3 is TGTGCCAGCAGTGAAGCCCGCGGGGTCAGTAGCAATCAGCCCCAGCATTTT.

The chain links TRBV5-4 to TRBJ2-2, with 8 bases aligning to TRBD1. V trimming: 2 bases; J trimming: 0 bases; junction bases outside the gene matches: 3. The germline V gene has CDR1 SGHNT and CDR2 YYREEE (reference sequence). The CDR3 has 16 residues. In nucleotides, the CDR3 is TGTGCCAGCAGCTTTTCAGGGGGCGCGAACACCGGGGAGCTGTTTTTT. Translated: CASSFSGGANTGELFF. Combining the CDR3 with reference TRBV5-4 and TRBJ2-2 gives the whole variable domain ETGVTQSPTHLIKTRGQQVTLRCSSQSGHNTVSWYQQALGQGPQFIFQYYREEENGRGNFPPRFSGLQFPNYSSELNVNALELDDSALYLCASSFSGGANTGELFFGEGSRLTVL.

This clone has just one count. The rearrangement uses TRBV29-1 and TRBJ2-2, with D hard to call. V gave up 2 bases and J gave up 4 bases, with 8 bases separating them. The germline V gene encodes CDR1 SQVTM and CDR2 ANQGSEA. CDR3 size: 13 residues. CDR3 sequence: CSVEQIGTGELFF. The CDR3, as DNA: TGCAGCGTTGAACAGATTGGCACCGGGGAGCTGTTTTTT.

This clone was seen a single time. The chain is built from TRBV19 and TRBJ2-4; D is perhaps TRBD2 (6 bases). The CDR3 has 13 amino acids. The germline V and J ends were trimmed by 5 bases and 9 bases, with 14 bases remaining between them. Germline V gene lookup returns CDR1 LNHDA and CDR2 SQIVND (reference sequence). The CDR3 protein is CASSAASEGIQYF. The CDR3 DNA reads as TGTGCCAGTAGTGCCGCTAGCGAAGGCATTCAGTACTTC.

By its share, this clone is medium-sized. The V and J genes are TRBV11-2 and TRBJ1-3, with 9 nucleotides matching TRBD1. The CDR3 sequence is 17 residues long. Germline V gives CDR1 SGHAT, CDR2 FQNNGV. V lost 1 base, J lost 2 bases, and 6 bases stayed unmatched. CDR3: CASSLGSQGAAGNTIYF. In DNA form, the CDR3 reads TGTGCCAGCAGCTTAGGTTCACAGGGGGCAGCTGGAAACACCATATATTTT.